Shown below are 17 T cell receptor beta chains from a single sample sequenced in a study of cytomegalovirus exposure and HLA in healthy donors. Primers included in the PCR were 60 Vbeta and 13 Jbeta primers. The protocol was immunoSEQ multiplex PCR, while the TCRdb copy is restricted to in-frame clones and leaves out a portion. Its clone listing holds 65,000 to 85,000 clones. What was sequenced was PBMCs. These receptors were obtained from a woman aged 55 to 70 in good health and CMV-seronegative.

The CDR3, as DNA: TGTGCCAGCAGTGGACAGGGAGACACCGGGGAGCTGTTTTTT. Its protein is CASSGQGDTGELFF. This rearrangement joins TRBV6-1 to TRBJ2-2, with TRBD1 matching 7 bases. The germline V gene has CDR1 MNHNS and CDR2 SASEGT. This CDR3 is built from 14 residues. Unmatched junction bases numbered 2, after V lost 4 bases and J lost 3 bases.

The chain couples TRBV5-1 to TRBJ1-1; D possibly corresponds to TRBD1 (5 bases). Germline loops: CDR1 SGHRS, CDR2 YFSETQ. The CDR3 sequence is 15 residues long. V lost 5 bases, J lost 0 bases, and 14 bases lay in between. For the CDR3, the DNA is TGCGCCAGCAGGAACGAGGACATCATGAACACTGAAGCTTTCTTT. Translation gives CASRNEDIMNTEAFF.

The V call is TRBV6-5, the J call TRBJ2-5, with a weak D call TRBD1 (6 bases). V was cut by 7 bases and J by 10 bases, with 25 bases left in between. CDR1 and CDR2 (germline): MNHEY, SVGAGI. This CDR3 contains 15 residues. In nucleotides, the CDR3 is TGTGCCAGCACCCAAACCACAGGGCTCGGCGATGGCCAGTACTTC. Its translation is CASTQTTGLGDGQYF.

This sequence joins TRBV6-5 and TRBJ2-3; 10 positions match TRBD2. From germline, CDR1 is MNHEY and CDR2 SVGAGI. J gave up 4 bases and V 2 bases, and 3 bases lay outside the gene matches. This CDR3 region has 15 residues. CDR3 in DNA: TGTGCCAGCAGTTACCGGACTAGCGGCGCAGATACGCAGTATTTT. Its translation: CASSYRTSGADTQYF.

The genes are TRBV10-2 and TRBJ2-1; a weak D match, TRBD1 (6 bases). The CDR3 sequence is 13 residues long. Germline values: CDR1 WSHSY, CDR2 SAAADI. Trimming took 6 bases from V and 2 from J, leaving 8 bases between them. The DNA of the CDR3 is TGCGCCAGCAGACAGGGCCCCTACAATGAGCAGTTCTTC. This translates into CASRQGPYNEQFF.

The chain employs TRBV5-4 and TRBJ2-7; TRBD1 aligns across 8 bases. The CDR3 is 15 residues long. The V segment lost 4 bases and the J segment 3 bases; nucleotides outside the gene matches: 9. Germline CDR1 reads SGHNT; CDR2 reads YYREEE (reference sequence). In DNA, the CDR3 is TGTGCCAGCAGCACTGGACAGGGCTTAGTCTACGAGCAGTACTTC. Its protein is CASSTGQGLVYEQYF.

The chain recombines TRBV5-1 with TRBJ2-7; 7 bases are a match to TRBD1. Per germline, CDR1 SGHRS and CDR2 YFSETQ. This CDR3 is built from 15 residues. V lost 4 bases and J lost 4; bases outside the gene matches: 11. The chain's CDR3 is CASSPAAGGYYEQYF. The CDR3 DNA follows: TGCGCCAGCAGCCCCGCGGCAGGGGGTTATTACGAGCAGTACTTC.

J is TRBJ2-3 and V is TRBV5-1, with 8 nucleotides matching TRBD1. The CDR3 is 13 amino acids. V dropped 3 bases and J dropped 5; count of bases not matched to a gene: 2. Germline V gene sequence: CDR1 SGHRS, CDR2 YFSETQ. The CDR3 region has the DNA TGCGCCAGCAGCTCGGACAGGGTAGATACGCAGTATTTT. Encoded protein: CASSSDRVDTQYF.

CDR3 nucleotides: TGCGCCAGCAGCCAAGATGGAGGGGGCTACACTGAAGCTTTCTTT. Translation gives CASSQDGGGYTEAFF. This chain links TRBV4-3 with TRBJ1-1; 7 nucleotides align to TRBD1. Per the germline V gene, CDR1 is LGHNA and CDR2 is YSLEER. The CDR3 sequence is 15 residues long. V lost 0 bases, J lost 3 bases, and 4 bases stayed unmatched.

V usage is TRBV27 and J usage is TRBJ2-2, with 10 positions matching TRBD2. V lost 7 bases to trimming and J lost 3 bases; unmatched junction nucleotides: 5. This CDR3 has 15 amino acids. Germline-derived CDR1 and CDR2 are MNHEY and SMNVEV (reference sequence). CDR3 bases: TGTGCCAGCACCGAAGGACTAGCGGACACCGGGGAGCTGTTTTTT. It translates to CASTEGLADTGELFF.

This chain connects TRBV7-3 to TRBJ1-1, with 8 bases matching TRBD1. The CDR3 runs to 14 residues. Germline values: CDR1 SGHTA, CDR2 FQGTGA. V lost 5 bases and J lost 7; bases outside the gene matches: 9. The CDR3 loop is CASSPQGGQVEAFF. CDR3 bases: TGTGCCAGCAGCCCCCAAGGGGGACAGGTTGAAGCTTTCTTT.

This chain links TRBV5-4 with TRBJ1-2; a weak D match, TRBD1 (6 bases). Germline CDR1 reads SGHNT; CDR2 reads YYREEE (reference sequence). There are 14 residues in the CDR3. Trimming pared 6 bases from V and 2 bases from J, leaving 14 bases between. The chain's CDR3 is CASKGHRENYGYTF. As DNA, the CDR3 is TGTGCCAGCAAGGGACACAGGGAAAACTATGGCTACACCTTC.

The chain has TRBV11-1 and TRBJ1-4; D is unclear. V lost 5 bases and J lost 0, with 10 bases in between. The CDR3 has 15 amino acids. Germline V gene lookup returns CDR1 SGHAT and CDR2 FQDESV (reference sequence). Here the CDR3 reads CASSPAVTTNEKLFF. In nucleotides, the CDR3 is TGTGCCAGCAGCCCTGCGGTAACAACTAATGAAAAACTGTTTTTT.

The chain uses TRBV29-1 and TRBJ2-7, with a possible D match to TRBD1 (5 bases). Germline CDR1 is SQVTM and CDR2 is ANQGSEA. The CDR3 totals 11 residues. Deletions cut 5 bases from V and 5 bases from J, with 10 bases between. The CDR3 sequence: CSVRGSHEQYF. CDR3 sequence (DNA): TGCAGCGTTAGGGGTTCTCACGAGCAGTACTTC.

The V gene is TRBV5-1, the J gene TRBJ2-5; D gene ambiguous. CDR1 and CDR2 from the germline V gene are SGHRS and YFSETQ. There are 14 residues in the CDR3. Trimming removed 4 bases from V and 7 bases from J, with 17 bases in between. In DNA form, the CDR3 reads TGCGCCAGCAGCCTGGAACCTGAAAGAGTGACCCAGTACTTC. Residues: CASSLEPERVTQYF.

The gene calls are TRBV7-4 and TRBJ2-1; 12 bases are shared with TRBD2. From germline, CDR1 is SGHVT and CDR2 SQSDAQ. The CDR3 runs 17 residues. The V segment lost 1 base and the J segment 7 bases; nucleotides outside the gene matches: 8. CDR3: CASSLGALAGGYNEQFF. The CDR3 DNA is TGTGCCAGCAGCTTAGGGGCCCTAGCGGGGGGGTATAATGAGCAGTTCTTC.

V is TRBV11-2 and J is TRBJ2-1; 10 bases agree with TRBD2. Germline-derived CDR1 and CDR2 are SGHAT and FQNNGV. The CDR3 sequence is 17 residues long. The ends lost 1 base at V and 0 bases at J; junction bases unmatched: 3. CDR3 bases: TGTGCCAGCAGCTTAGGGGCTAGCGGGAGCTCCTACAATGAGCAGTTCTTC. Protein product: CASSLGASGSSYNEQFF.